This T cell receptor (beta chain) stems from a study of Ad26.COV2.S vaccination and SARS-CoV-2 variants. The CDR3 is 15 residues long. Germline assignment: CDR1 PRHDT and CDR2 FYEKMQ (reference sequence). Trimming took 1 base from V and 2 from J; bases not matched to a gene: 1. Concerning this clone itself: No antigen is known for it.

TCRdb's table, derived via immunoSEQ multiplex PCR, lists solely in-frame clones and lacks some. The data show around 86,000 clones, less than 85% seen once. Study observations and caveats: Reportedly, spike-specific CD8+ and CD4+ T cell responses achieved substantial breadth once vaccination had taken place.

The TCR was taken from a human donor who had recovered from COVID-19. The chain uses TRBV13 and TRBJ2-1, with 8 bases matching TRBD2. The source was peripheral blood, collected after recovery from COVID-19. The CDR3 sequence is CASSLAGGTYNEQFF. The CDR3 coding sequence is TGTGCCAGCAGCTTAGCGGGGGGGACCTACAATGAGCAGTTCTTC.